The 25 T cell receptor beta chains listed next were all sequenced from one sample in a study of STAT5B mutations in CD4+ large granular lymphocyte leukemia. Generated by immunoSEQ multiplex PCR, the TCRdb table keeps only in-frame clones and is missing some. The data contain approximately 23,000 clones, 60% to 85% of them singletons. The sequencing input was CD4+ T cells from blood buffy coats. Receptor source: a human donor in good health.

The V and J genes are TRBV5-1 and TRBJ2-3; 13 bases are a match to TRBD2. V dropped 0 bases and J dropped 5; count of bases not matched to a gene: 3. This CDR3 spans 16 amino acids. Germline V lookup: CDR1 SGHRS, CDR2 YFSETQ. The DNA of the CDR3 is TGCGCCAGCAGCTTGGAACTAGCGGGGGGGGAAGATACGCAGTATTTT. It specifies CASSLELAGGEDTQYF.

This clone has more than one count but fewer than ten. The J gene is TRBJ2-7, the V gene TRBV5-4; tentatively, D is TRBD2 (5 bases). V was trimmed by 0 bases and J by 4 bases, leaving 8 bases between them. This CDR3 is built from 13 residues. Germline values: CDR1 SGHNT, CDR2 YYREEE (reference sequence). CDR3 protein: CASSLGGQYEQYF. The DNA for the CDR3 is TGTGCCAGCAGCTTGGGCGGGCAGTACGAGCAGTACTTC.

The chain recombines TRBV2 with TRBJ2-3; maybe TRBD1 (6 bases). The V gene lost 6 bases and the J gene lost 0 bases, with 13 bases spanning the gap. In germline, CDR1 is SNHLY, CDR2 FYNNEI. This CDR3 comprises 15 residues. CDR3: CASSPGTYSTDTQYF. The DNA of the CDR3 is TGTGCCAGCAGCCCCGGGACATATAGCACAGATACGCAGTATTTT.

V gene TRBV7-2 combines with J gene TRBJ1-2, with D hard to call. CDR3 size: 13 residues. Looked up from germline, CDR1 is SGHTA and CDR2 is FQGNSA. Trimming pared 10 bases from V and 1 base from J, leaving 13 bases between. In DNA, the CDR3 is TGTGCCACCGCAGACATGCTTAACTATGGCTACACCTTC. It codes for CATADMLNYGYTF.

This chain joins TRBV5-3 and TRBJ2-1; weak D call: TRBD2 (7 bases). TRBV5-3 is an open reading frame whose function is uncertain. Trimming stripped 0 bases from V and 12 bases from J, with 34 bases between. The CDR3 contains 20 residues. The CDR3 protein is CARSLATGPAGSLQQTRQFF. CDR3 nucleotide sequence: TGTGCCAGAAGCTTGGCTACAGGGCCAGCGGGGTCACTTCAGCAAACGAGGCAGTTCTTC.

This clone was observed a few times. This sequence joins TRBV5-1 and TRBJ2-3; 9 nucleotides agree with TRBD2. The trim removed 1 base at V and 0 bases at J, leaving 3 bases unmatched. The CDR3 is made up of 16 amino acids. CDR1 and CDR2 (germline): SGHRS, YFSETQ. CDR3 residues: CASSLFAGGSTDTQYF. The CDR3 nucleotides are TGCGCCAGCAGCTTGTTTGCGGGAGGGAGCACAGATACGCAGTATTTT.

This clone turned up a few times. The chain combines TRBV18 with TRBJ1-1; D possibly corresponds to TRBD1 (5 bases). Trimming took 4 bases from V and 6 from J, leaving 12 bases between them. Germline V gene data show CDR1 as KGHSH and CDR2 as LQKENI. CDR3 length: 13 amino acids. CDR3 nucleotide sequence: TGTGCCAGCTCACAGTCAACAGGAGCTGAAGCTTTCTTT. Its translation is CASSQSTGAEAFF.

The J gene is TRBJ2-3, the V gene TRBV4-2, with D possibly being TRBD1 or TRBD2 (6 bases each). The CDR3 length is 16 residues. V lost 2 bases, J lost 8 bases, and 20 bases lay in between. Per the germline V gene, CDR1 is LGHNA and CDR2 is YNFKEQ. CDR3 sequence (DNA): TGTGCCAGCAGCCAACTAAGACTGGGAGAGGGGGGTACGCAGTATTTT. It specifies CASSQLRLGEGGTQYF.

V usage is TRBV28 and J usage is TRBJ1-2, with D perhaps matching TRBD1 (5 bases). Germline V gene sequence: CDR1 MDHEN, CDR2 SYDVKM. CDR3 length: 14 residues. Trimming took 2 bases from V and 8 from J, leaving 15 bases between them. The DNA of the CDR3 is TGTGCCAGCAGTTTAGACGGCAGGGTCGGAGGCTACACCTTC. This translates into CASSLDGRVGGYTF.

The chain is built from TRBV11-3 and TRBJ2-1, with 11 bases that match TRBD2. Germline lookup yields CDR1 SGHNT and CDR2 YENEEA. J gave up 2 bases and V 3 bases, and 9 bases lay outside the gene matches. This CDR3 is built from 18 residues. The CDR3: CASSFSSGGAGTYNEQFF. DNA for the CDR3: TGTGCCAGCAGCTTTAGTAGCGGGGGGGCTGGAACCTACAATGAGCAGTTCTTC.

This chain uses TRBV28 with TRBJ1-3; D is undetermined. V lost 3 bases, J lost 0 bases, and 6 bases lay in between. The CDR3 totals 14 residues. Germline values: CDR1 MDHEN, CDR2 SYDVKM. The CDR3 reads CASSLPSSGNTIYF. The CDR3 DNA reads TGTGCCAGCAGTTTGCCGAGCTCTGGAAACACCATATATTTT.

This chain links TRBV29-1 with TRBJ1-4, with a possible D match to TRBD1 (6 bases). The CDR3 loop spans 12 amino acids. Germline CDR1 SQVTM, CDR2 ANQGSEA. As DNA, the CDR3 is TGCGGAGGTAGGGGGTACAATGAAAAACTGTTTTTT. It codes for CGGRGYNEKLFF.

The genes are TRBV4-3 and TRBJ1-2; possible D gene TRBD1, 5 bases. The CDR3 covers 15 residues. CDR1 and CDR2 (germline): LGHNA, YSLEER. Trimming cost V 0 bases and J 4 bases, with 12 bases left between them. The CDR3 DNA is TGCGCCAGCAGCCAAGATTTTCCAGGGTCCTATGGCTACACCTTC. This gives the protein CASSQDFPGSYGYTF.

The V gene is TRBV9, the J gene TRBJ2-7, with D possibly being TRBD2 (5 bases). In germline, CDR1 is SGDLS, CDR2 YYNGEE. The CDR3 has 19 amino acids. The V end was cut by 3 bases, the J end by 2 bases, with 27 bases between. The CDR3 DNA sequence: TGTGCCAGCAGCGGCCGGGCCCCCTCACTTGAGGGTTCCCCCTACGAGCAGTACTTC. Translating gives CASSGRAPSLEGSPYEQYF.

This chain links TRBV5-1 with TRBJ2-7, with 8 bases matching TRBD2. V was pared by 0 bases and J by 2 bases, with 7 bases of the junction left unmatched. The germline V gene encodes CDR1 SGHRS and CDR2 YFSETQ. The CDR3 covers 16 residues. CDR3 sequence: CASSLGVAGGAYEQYF. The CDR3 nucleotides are TGCGCCAGCAGCTTGGGAGTGGCGGGGGGTGCCTACGAGCAGTACTTC.

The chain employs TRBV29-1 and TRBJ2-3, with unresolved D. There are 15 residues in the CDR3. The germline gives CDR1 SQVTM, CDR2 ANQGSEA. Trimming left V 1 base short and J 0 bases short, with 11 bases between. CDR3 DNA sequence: TGCAGCGTTGAAGGAGTGAATCCTAGCACAGATACGCAGTATTTT. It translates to CSVEGVNPSTDTQYF.

CDR3: CASSPGYGYTF. The CDR3 DNA is TGTGCCAGCAGCCCAGGCTATGGCTACACCTTC. V and J are TRBV28 and TRBJ1-2; D uncertain. The CDR3 totals 11 residues. V was cut by 6 bases and J by 4 bases, with 6 bases left in between. Germline CDR1 and CDR2: MDHEN and SYDVKM.

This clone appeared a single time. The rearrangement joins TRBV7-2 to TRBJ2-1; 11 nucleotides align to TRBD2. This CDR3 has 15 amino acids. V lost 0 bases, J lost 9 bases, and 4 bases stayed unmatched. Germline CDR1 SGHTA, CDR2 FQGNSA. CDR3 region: CASSLASGGAGEQFF. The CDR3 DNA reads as TGTGCCAGCAGCTTAGCTAGCGGGGGGGCTGGTGAGCAGTTCTTC.

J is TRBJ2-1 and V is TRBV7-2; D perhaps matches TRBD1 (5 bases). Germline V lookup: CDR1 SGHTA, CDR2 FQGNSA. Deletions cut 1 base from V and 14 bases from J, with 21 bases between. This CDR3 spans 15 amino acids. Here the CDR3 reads CASSLDGRAGEREFF. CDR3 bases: TGTGCCAGCAGCTTAGATGGCAGGGCCGGTGAAAGAGAGTTCTTC.

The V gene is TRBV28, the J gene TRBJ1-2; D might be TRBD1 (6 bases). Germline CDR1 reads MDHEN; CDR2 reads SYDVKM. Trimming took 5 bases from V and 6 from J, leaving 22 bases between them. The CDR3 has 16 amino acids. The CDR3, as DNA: TGTGCCAGCAGTCCTTATCCCTTACTACAGGGTCATGGCTACACCTTC. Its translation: CASSPYPLLQGHGYTF.

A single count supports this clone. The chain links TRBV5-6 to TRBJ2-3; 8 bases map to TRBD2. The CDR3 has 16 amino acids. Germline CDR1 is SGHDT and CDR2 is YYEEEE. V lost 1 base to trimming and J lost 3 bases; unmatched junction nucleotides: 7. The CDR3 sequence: CASSLPQRGWTDTQYF. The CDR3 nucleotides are TGTGCCAGCAGCTTGCCCCAGCGGGGGTGGACAGATACGCAGTATTTT.

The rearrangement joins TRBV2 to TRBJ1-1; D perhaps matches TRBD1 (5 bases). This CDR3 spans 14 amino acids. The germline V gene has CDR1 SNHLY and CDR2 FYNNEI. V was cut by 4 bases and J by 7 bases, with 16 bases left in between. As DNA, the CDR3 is TGTGCCAGCAGTGGGGTCCTCAGGGAGAGTGAAGCTTTCTTT. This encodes CASSGVLRESEAFF.

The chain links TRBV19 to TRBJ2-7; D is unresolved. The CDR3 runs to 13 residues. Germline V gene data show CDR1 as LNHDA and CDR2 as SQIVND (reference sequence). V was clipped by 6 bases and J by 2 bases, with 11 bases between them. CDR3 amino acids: CASSRTDAYEQYF. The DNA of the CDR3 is TGTGCCAGTAGCCGGACGGACGCCTACGAGCAGTACTTC.

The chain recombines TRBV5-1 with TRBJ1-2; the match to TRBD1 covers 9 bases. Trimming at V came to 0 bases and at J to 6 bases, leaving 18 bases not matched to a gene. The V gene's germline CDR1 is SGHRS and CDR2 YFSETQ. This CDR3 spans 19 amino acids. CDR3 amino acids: CASSLDNRDRVNYGHGYTF. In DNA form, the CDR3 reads TGCGCCAGCAGCTTGGACAACCGGGACAGGGTTAACTACGGCCATGGCTACACCTTC.

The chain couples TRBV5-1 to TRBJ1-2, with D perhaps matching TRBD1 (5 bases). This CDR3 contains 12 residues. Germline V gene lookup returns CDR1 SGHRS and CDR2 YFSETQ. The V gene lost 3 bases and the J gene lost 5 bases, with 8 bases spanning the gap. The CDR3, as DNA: TGCGCCAGCAGCTCCGACAGATATGGCTACACCTTC. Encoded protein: CASSSDRYGYTF.